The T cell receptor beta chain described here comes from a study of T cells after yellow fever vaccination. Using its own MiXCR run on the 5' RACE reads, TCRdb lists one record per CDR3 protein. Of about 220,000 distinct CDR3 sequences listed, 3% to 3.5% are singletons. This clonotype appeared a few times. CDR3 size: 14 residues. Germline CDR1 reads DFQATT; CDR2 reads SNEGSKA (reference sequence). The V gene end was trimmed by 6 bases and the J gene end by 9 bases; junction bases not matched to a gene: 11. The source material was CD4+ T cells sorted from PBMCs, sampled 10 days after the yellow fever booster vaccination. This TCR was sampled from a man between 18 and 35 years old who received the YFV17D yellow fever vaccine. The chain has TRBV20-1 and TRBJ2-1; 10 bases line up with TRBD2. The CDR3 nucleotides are TGCAGTGCCCTTAGCGGGGGGCCCCTCGGTGAGCAGTTCTTC. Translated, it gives CSALSGGPLGEQFF.